This TCR beta chain was sequenced in a study of OX40 agonist ivuxolimab in advanced cancers. Repertoires were generated with immunoSEQ multiplex PCR, while TCRdb's copy carries only in-frame clones and drops some. The profile shows tens of thousands of clones, 80% to 90% of them singletons. This clone was seen a handful of times. No antigen is known for it. Per the germline V gene, CDR1 is SGHNT and CDR2 is YYREEE (reference sequence). V shed 4 bases and J shed 5 bases, with 19 bases lying between them. The CDR3 length is 16 residues. Study-wide points: Among T cells, CD8+ cells averaged more expanded clones than CD4+ cells.

V usage is TRBV5-4 and J usage is TRBJ2-1; a weak D match, TRBD2 (6 bases). The sample in question was CD4+ or CD8+ T cells sorted from blood, obtained in a trial of the OX40 agonist ivuxolimab. The TCR sequence derives from an adult with an advanced solid tumor such as melanoma, head and neck, liver or kidney cancer. In DNA, the CDR3 is TGTGCCAGCAGCCTCGGACTAACCACTCCAAACAATGAGCAGTTCTTC. Translating gives CASSLGLTTPNNEQFF.